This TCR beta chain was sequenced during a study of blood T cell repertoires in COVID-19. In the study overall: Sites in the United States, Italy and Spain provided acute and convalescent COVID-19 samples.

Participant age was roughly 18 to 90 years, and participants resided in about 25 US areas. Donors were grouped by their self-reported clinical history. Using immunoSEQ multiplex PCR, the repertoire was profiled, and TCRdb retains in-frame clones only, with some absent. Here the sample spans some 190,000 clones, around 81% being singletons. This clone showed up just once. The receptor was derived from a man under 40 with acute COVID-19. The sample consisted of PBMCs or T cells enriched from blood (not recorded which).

The CDR3 sequence is CASSLLGGKTHQPQHF. CDR3 DNA sequence: TGTGCCAGCAGTTTGTTGGGTGGCAAGACTCATCAGCCCCAGCATTTT. V gene TRBV28 combines with J gene TRBJ1-5; no firm D call. Trimming took 3 bases from V and 5 from J, leaving 17 bases between them. The CDR3 contains 16 residues. Germline V gives CDR1 MDHEN, CDR2 SYDVKM.